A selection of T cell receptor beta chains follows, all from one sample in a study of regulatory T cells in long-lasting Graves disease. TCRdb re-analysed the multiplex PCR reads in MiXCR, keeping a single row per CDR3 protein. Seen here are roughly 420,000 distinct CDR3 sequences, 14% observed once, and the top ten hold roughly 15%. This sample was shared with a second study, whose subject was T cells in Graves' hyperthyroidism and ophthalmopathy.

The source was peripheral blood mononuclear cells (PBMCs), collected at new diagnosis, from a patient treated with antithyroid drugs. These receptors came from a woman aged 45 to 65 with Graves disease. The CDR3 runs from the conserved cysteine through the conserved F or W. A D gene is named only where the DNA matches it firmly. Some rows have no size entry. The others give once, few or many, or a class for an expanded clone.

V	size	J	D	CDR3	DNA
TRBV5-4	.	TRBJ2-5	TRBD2	CASSAPGLGETQYF	TGTGCCAGCAGCGCACCGGGACTAGGAGAGACCCAGTACTTC
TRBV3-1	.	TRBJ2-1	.	CASSQGSPGRDNEQFF	TGTGCCAGCAGCCAGGGAAGCCCAGGGAGAGACAATGAGCAGTTCTTC
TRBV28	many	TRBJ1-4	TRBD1	CASSHRQGAGEKLFF	TGTGCCAGCAGTCATAGACAGGGGGCAGGGGAAAAACTGTTTTTT
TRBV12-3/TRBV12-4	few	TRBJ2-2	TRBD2	CASSLPPGTSTEGNTGELFF	TGTGCCAGCAGTTTACCCCCCGGGACTAGCACGGAGGGGAACACCGGGGAGCTGTTTTTT
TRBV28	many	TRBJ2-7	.	CASSLPGYEQYF	TGTGCCAGCAGTTTACCCGGCTACGAGCAGTACTTC
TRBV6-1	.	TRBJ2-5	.	CARSLTRETQYF	TGTGCCCGCAGCCTGACGCGGGAGACCCAGTACTTC
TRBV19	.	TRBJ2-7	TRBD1	CASTERSDRGHEQYF	TGTGCCAGTACCGAAAGGTCGGACAGGGGCCACGAGCAGTACTTC
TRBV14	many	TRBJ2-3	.	CASSRSKDTQYF	TGTGCCAGCAGCCGAAGTAAAGATACGCAGTATTTT
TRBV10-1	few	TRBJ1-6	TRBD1	CASSEGQANSPLHF	TGCGCCAGCAGTGAGGGACAGGCCAATTCACCCCTCCACTTT
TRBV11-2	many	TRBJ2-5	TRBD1	CASSFGQGGQETQYF	TGTGCCAGCAGCTTCGGACAGGGTGGCCAAGAGACCCAGTACTTC
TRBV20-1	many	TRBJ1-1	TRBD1	CSATGDRTNTEAFF	TGCAGTGCAACGGGGGACAGAACGAACACTGAAGCTTTCTTT
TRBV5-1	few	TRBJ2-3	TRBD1	CASSGQGKDTQYF	TGCGCCAGCTCGGGACAGGGAAAAGATACGCAGTATTTT
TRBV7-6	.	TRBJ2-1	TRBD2	CASSPGTSGKFNEQFF	TGTGCCAGCAGCCCCGGGACTAGCGGGAAGTTCAATGAGCAGTTCTTC
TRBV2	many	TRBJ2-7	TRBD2	CASSELGRELNEQYF	TGTGCCAGCAGTGAATTAGGGCGGGAGTTGAACGAGCAGTACTTC
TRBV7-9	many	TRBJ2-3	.	CASSLEVRGYPQYF	TGTGCCAGCAGCTTAGAGGTCCGGGGCTACCCGCAGTATTTT
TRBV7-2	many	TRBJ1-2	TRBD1	CASGAGQTYGYTF	TGTGCCAGTGGGGCGGGACAGACCTATGGCTACACCTTC
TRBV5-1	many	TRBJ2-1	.	CASSLEGQEPYNEQFF	TGCGCCAGCAGCTTAGAGGGGCAGGAGCCCTACAATGAGCAGTTCTTC
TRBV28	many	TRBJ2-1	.	CATEGGLRRYNEQFF	TGTGCCACCGAGGGAGGCTTACGCCGCTACAATGAGCAGTTCTTC
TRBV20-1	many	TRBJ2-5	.	CSATGPPYQETQYF	TGCAGTGCTACGGGACCTCCGTACCAAGAGACCCAGTACTTC
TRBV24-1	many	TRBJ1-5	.	CATSDTGHPGGDSNQPQHF	TGTGCCACCAGTGACACCGGACACCCGGGAGGGGATAGCAATCAGCCCCAGCATTTT
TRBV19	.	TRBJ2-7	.	CASSIWDSYEQYF	TGTGCCAGTAGTATTTGGGACTCCTACGAGCAGTACTTC
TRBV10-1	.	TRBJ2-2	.	CASSDSSENTGELFF	TGCGCCAGCAGTGACTCTAGCGAGAACACCGGGGAGCTGTTTTTT
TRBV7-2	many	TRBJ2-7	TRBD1	CASSLGTGPFYEQYF	TGTGCCAGCAGCTTAGGGACAGGCCCTTTCTACGAGCAGTACTTC
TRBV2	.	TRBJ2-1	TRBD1	CASHRQGAYNEQFF	TGTGCCAGCCACCGACAGGGTGCCTACAATGAGCAGTTCTTC
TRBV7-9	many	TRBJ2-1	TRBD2	CASSLPLGRVGVRELYNEQFF	TGTGCCAGCAGCTTGCCCCTAGGCAGGGTCGGTGTGCGGGAGCTCTACAATGAGCAGTTCTTC
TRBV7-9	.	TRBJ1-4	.	CASSLSQPGQVNEKLFF	TGTGCCAGCAGCTTATCCCAACCGGGACAAGTTAATGAAAAACTGTTTTTT